Given below is one TCR beta chain in context. Its antigen is still unknown. CDR1 is SGHDN, CDR2 FVKESK, per germline. V shed 7 bases and J shed 1 base, with 38 bases lying between them. CDR3 length equals 23 residues. TCRdb analysed the 5' RACE reads with MiXCR anew, one entry per CDR3 protein. The sample yields around 590,000 distinct CDR3 sequences, approximately 13% seen once. The sample originates from a study of T cells after yellow fever vaccination. About the research overall: With SMART-Seq v4 Ultra Low Input, the fractions containing low cell numbers were prepared.

Broader study findings: Abundant clonotypes from the bulk population could contaminate FACS-sorted repertoires.

The specimen comprised PBMCs, sampled on the day of the yellow fever booster vaccination. This rearrangement joins TRBV14 to TRBJ2-4; D may be TRBD2 (6 bases). The TCR sequence derives from a man aged 30 to 39 who received the YFV17D yellow fever vaccine. CDR3: CASTPLTIAQTRKGRIAKNIQYF. The DNA of the CDR3 is TGTGCCAGCACCCCGCTAACCATAGCCCAGACCCGAAAGGGGAGGATTGCCAAAAACATTCAGTACTTC.